This entry concerns a single T cell receptor beta chain. Its antigen is unknown. The data derive from a study of shared clonotypes between healthy human individuals. Across the whole study: Used for every donor were three CD4 naive, three CD4 memory, two CD8 naive and one CD8 memory plate.

The V gene's germline CDR1 is SGHRS and CDR2 YFSETQ. Deletions cut 0 bases from V and 1 base from J, with 14 bases between. The CDR3 covers 18 residues. All donors were Caucasian adults living in Nashville, Tennessee. TCRdb's copy holds only in-frame clones and misses some; the assay was immunoSEQ multiplex PCR. The sample lists some 2,100,000 clones; approximately 96% were seen once. Study observations and caveats: Naive subsets, compared against memory subsets, generally had larger estimated richness values. Blood was the sole source, and tissue repertoires probably differ.

The clonotype originates from a man aged 18 to 35 in good health. What was sequenced was naive CD4+ T cells sorted from blood. Subset described: CD45RA+ positively selected. This chain joins TRBV5-1 and TRBJ2-6; D might be TRBD1 (5 bases). The CDR3 nucleotides read TGCGCCAGCAGCTTGGCCCCCAGGGTGGGATCTGGGGCCAACGTCCTGACTTTC. This sequence encodes CASSLAPRVGSGANVLTF.